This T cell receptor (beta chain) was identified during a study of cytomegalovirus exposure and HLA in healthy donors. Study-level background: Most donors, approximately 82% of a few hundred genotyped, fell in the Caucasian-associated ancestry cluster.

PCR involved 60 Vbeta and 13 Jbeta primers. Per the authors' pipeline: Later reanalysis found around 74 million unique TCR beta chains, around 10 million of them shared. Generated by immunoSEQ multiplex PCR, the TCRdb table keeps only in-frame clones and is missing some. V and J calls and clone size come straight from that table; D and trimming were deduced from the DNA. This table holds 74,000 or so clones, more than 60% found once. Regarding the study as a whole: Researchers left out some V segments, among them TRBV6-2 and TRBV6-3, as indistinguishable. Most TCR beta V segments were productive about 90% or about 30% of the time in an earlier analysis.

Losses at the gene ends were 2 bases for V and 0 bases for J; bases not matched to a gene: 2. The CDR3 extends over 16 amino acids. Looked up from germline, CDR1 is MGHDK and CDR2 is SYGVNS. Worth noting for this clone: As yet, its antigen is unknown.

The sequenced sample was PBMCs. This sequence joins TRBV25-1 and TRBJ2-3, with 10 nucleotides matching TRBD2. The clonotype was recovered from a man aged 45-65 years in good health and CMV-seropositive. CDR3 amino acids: CASSERAGGSTDTQYF. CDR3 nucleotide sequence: TGTGCCAGCAGTGAAAGAGCGGGAGGGAGCACAGATACGCAGTATTTT.